The 10 T cell receptor beta chains listed next were all sequenced from one sample in a study of blood T cells in healthy people across ages. Together with a sample-barcoded 5' primer, a J-beta primer mix was included in a second PCR lasting 7 to 11 cycles. Using its own MiXCR run on the 5' RACE reads, TCRdb lists one record per CDR3 protein. The sample holds approximately 1,700,000 distinct CDR3 sequences; about two fifths are singletons and the top ten take under 30%. Sequencing was performed on blood. These receptors all stem from a human donor in good health.

The chain uses TRBV20-1 and TRBJ2-1, with 10 nucleotides matching TRBD2. This CDR3 spans 17 amino acids. V shed 1 base, J shed 0 bases, and the junction held 6 bases outside the gene matches. CDR1 and CDR2 from the germline V gene are DFQATT and SNEGSKA (reference sequence). This CDR3 reads CSARALAGKSSYNEQFF. For the CDR3, the DNA is TGCAGTGCTAGAGCACTAGCGGGGAAGAGCTCCTACAATGAGCAGTTCTTC.

This clonotype has at least ten counts. V is TRBV27 and J is TRBJ2-1; 10 bases fit TRBD2. Germline lookup yields CDR1 MNHEY and CDR2 SMNVEV (reference sequence). V lost 7 bases and J lost 4; bases outside the gene matches: 4. The CDR3 sequence is 14 residues long. This chain's CDR3 is CASTLAGGYNEQFF. Written as DNA, the CDR3 is TGTGCCAGCACCTTAGCGGGGGGATACAATGAGCAGTTCTTC.

This clonotype was observed a few times. The chain employs TRBV20-1 and TRBJ2-4, with D unresolved. The J call may be mistaken, given a closer DNA end match to TRBJ2-7. Germline V gives CDR1 DFQATT, CDR2 SNEGSKA (reference sequence). CDR3 length: 15 residues. CDR3 bases: TGCAGTGCTAGAGGCGGCCTACGCTTAAACTACGAGCAGTACTTC. Protein: CSARGGLRLNYEQYF.

This clonotype has more than one count but fewer than ten. The rearrangement links TRBV3-1 to TRBJ2-3; 7 nucleotides agree with TRBD2. This CDR3 contains 16 residues. The V and J ends lost 3 bases and 0 bases, in that order; junction bases with no gene match: 6. CDR1 is LGHDT and CDR2 is YNNKEL in the germline V gene (reference sequence). CDR3 in DNA: TGTGCCAGCAGCCATTCTAGCGGAACTAGCACAGATACGCAGTATTTT. This codes for CASSHSSGTSTDTQYF.

V usage is TRBV18 and J usage is TRBJ2-4; D is undetermined. CDR3 length equals 15 residues. The V and J ends lost 3 bases and 4 bases respectively, with 13 bases between them. Germline values: CDR1 KGHSH, CDR2 LQKENI. The CDR3 sequence is CASSPPDATKNIQYF. CDR3 sequence (DNA): TGTGCCAGCTCACCCCCGGACGCGACTAAAAACATTCAGTACTTC.

The chain recombines TRBV29-1 with TRBJ2-1; D gene unclear. CDR1 is SQVTM, CDR2 ANQGSEA, per germline. Trimming left V 3 bases short and J 10 bases short, with 19 bases between. CDR3 length: 14 amino acids. The DNA of the CDR3 is TGCAGCGTTGACGCAGGTTCTACATCCTACGAGCAGTTCTTC. This translates into CSVDAGSTSYEQFF.

Points on this clonotype: A junction end diverges from the germline sequence, so it may reflect a read error. This sequence joins TRBV9 and TRBJ2-5; possible D gene TRBD2, 6 bases. This CDR3 comprises 15 residues. The germline V gene encodes CDR1 SGDLS and CDR2 YYNGEE. CDR3 bases: TGTGTCAGCAGCCCGGGACTGCCCAGAGGAGAGACCCGGTACTTC. This encodes CVSSPGLPRGETRYF.

A few counts support this clonotype. The rearrangement uses TRBV6-6 and TRBJ1-2, with 7 nucleotides matching TRBD1. J gave up 6 bases and V 0 bases, and 4 bases lay outside the gene matches. The germline gives CDR1 MNHNY, CDR2 SVGAGI (reference sequence). This CDR3 spans 14 amino acids. CDR3 DNA sequence: TGTGCCAGCAGTTACTCGACAGGGAACCATGGCTACACCTTC. It specifies CASSYSTGNHGYTF.

This chain links TRBV7-3 with TRBJ2-3; 9 nucleotides agree with TRBD1. The ends lost 5 bases at V and 4 bases at J; junction bases unmatched: 7. Germline CDR1 SGHTA, CDR2 FQGTGA. The CDR3 length is 15 residues. Written as DNA, the CDR3 is TGTGCCAGCAGCCCACACAGGGGGCGCGCAGATACGCAGTATTTT. Its protein is CASSPHRGRADTQYF.

For this clonotype: One end of the junction does not line up with germline, which may come from a read error. V usage is TRBV7-2 and J usage is TRBJ1-2; 8 bases map to TRBD1. The CDR3 loop spans 14 amino acids. Germline loops: CDR1 SGHTA, CDR2 FQGNSA. CDR3 in amino acids: CACSSQGAGTGYTF. The CDR3 region has the DNA TGTGCCTGCAGTTCGCAGGGGGCAGGAACTGGCTACACCTTC.